This T cell receptor (beta chain) originates from a study of cytomegalovirus exposure and HLA in healthy donors. Germline CDR1 MNHEY, CDR2 SMNVEV (reference sequence). With V trimmed by 7 bases and J by 5 bases, 19 bases remained unmatched. This CDR3 is built from 17 residues. A multiplex PCR was run with 60 Vbeta primers and 13 Jbeta primers. Only in-frame clones appear in the TCRdb table, and some are missing; sequencing was by immunoSEQ multiplex PCR. The sample includes around 130,000 clones, around 86% of them seen just once. Sample: PBMCs. This TCR came from a man younger than 35 in good health and CMV-seronegative. The chain uses TRBV27 and TRBJ2-7; 8 nucleotides align to TRBD2. The DNA of the CDR3 is TGTGCCAGCAAAGTTTTTTGGGGACCGGGACTAGGAAACGAGCAGTACTTC. Its translation is CASKVFWGPGLGNEQYF.